This record covers a single TCR beta chain. The entry originates in a study of blood T cell repertoires in COVID-19. The overall study: Some COVID-19 samples were acute and others convalescent; all came from the United States, Italy and Spain.

Authors' methods: Nucleated cell counts were estimated from reference gene primer amplification. Method: immunoSEQ multiplex PCR; TCRdb's copy keeps in-frame clones and lacks some. The DNA gave D and trimming, while V, J and clone size come from that table. The table has about 190,000 clones, approximately 78% seen once. V shed 0 bases and J shed 7 bases, with 9 bases lying between them. The CDR3 runs 13 residues. Looked up from germline, CDR1 is LGHDT and CDR2 is YNNKEL (reference sequence). Sequencing was carried out using peripheral blood. This rearrangement joins TRBV3-1 (or the pseudogene TRBV3-2) to TRBJ2-5, with a possible D match to TRBD2 (6 bases). The sequence was obtained from a woman aged 80 or older with active or convalescent COVID-19. The CDR3 spells CASSQEEEGTQYF. CDR3 sequence (DNA): TGTGCCAGCAGCCAAGAGGAGGAGGGGACCCAGTACTTC.